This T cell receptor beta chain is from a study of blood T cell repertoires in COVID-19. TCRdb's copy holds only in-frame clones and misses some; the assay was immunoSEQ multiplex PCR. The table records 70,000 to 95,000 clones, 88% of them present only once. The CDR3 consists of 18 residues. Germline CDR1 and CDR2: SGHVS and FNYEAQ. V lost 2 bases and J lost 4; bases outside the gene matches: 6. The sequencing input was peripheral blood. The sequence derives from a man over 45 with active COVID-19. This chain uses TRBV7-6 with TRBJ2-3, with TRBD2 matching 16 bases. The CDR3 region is CASSLWGLAGGPADTQYF. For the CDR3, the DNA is TGTGCCAGCAGCTTATGGGGACTAGCGGGAGGGCCGGCAGATACGCAGTATTTT.